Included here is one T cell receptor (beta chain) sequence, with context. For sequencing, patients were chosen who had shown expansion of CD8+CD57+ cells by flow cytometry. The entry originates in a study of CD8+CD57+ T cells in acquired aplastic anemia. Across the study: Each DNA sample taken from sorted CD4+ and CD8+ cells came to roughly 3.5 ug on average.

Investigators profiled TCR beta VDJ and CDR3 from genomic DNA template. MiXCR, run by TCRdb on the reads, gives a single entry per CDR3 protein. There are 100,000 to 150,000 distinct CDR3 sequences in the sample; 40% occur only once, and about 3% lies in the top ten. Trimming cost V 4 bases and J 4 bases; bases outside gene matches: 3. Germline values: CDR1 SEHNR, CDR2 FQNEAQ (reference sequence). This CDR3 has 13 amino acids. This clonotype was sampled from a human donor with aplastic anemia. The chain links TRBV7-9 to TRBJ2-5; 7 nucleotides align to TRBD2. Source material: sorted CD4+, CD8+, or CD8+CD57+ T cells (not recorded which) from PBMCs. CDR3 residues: CASSSPGGETQYF. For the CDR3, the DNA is TGTGCCAGCAGCTCCCCGGGAGGAGAGACCCAGTACTTC.